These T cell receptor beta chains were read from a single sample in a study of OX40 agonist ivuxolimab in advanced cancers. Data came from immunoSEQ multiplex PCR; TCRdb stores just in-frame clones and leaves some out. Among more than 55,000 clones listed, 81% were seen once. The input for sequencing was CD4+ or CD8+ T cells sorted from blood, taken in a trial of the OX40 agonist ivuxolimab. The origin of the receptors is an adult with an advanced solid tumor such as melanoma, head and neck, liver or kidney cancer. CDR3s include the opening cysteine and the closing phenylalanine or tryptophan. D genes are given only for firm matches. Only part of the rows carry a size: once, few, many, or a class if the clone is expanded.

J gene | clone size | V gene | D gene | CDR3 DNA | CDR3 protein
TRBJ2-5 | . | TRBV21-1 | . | TGTGCCAGGCCTAGGTCCTTGGGAAGAGAGACCCAGTACTTC | CARPRSLGRETQYF
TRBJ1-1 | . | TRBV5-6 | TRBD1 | TGTGCCAGCAGCTTTTCGACAGGGCCAAACACTGAAGCTTTCTTT | CASSFSTGPNTEAFF
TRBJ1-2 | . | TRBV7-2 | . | TGTGCCAGCAGCTTAGCGTACACGGGCTATGGCTACACCTTC | CASSLAYTGYGYTF
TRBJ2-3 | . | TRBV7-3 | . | TGTGCCAGCAGCAAAAGCGGGACAAACACAGATACGCAGTATTTT | CASSKSGTNTDTQYF
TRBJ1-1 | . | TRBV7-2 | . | TGCGCCAGTACGCCCGGGGTCACTGAAGCTTTCTTT | CASTPGVTEAFF
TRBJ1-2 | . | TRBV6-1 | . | TGTGCCAGCAGTGAATTGCAGGGCTATGGCTACACCTTC | CASSELQGYGYTF
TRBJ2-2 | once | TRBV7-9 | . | TGTGCCAGCAGCTTTTCAACCGGACTAACCGGGGAGCTGTTTTTT | CASSFSTGLTGELFF
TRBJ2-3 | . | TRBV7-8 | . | TGTGCCAGCAGCTTCAGACAGGCTTCCTTATCAGATACGCAGTATTTT | CASSFRQASLSDTQYF
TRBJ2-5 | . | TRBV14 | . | TGTGCCAGCACACACGGGCTCCAAGAGACCCAGTACTTC | CASTHGLQETQYF
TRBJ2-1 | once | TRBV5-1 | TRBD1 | TGCGCCAGCAGCCTATCACCGGACAGGGTCAATGAGCAGTTCTTC | CASSLSPDRVNEQFF
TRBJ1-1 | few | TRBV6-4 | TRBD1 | TGTGCCAGCTCACCGGGACAGGGGGTTACTGAAGCTTTCTTT | CASSPGQGVTEAFF
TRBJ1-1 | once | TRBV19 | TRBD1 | TGTGCCAGCTCCCCGGGACAGGGTTGGACTGAAGCTTTCTTT | CASSPGQGWTEAFF
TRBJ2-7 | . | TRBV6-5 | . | TGTGCCAGCAGCTACTCCCGGGGGGCCCCCTACGAGCAGTACTTC | CASSYSRGAPYEQYF
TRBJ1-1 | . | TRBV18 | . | TGTGCCAGCTCACCGAACCGGGGACTAAACACTGAAGCTTTCTTT | CASSPNRGLNTEAFF
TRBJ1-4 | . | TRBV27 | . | TGTGCCAGCAGTTGGAGGGCCGATGAAAAACTGTTTTTT | CASSWRADEKLFF
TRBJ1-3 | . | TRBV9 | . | TGTGCCAGCAGCCTCGTAGGGGGATCTGGAAACACCATATATTTT | CASSLVGGSGNTIYF
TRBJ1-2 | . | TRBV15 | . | TGTGCCACCAGCAGAGAGAAGGGTCACTATGGCTACACCTTC | CATSREKGHYGYTF
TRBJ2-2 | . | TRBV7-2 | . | TGTGCCAGCAGCCCTCAGTGGACCGGGGAGCTGTTTTTT | CASSPQWTGELFF
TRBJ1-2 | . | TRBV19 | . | TGTGCCAGTAGTATGCTCCTTAGTTATGGCTACACCTTC | CASSMLLSYGYTF
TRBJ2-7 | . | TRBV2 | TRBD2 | TGTGCCAGTACCCGGGGAAGCGGGATAGGCGAGCAGTACTTC | CASTRGSGIGEQYF
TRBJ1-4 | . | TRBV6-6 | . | TGTGCCAGCATGCGGGGTGGGGATAGCGAAAAACTGTTTTTT | CASMRGGDSEKLFF
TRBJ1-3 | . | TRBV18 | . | TGTGCCAGCTCACCATTTGAGGGTTACTCTGGAAACACCATATATTTT | CASSPFEGYSGNTIYF
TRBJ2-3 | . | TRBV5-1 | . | TGCGCCAGCAGCTTGGATGTGGGGGGCACAGATACGCAGTATTTT | CASSLDVGGTDTQYF
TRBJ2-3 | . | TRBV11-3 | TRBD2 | TGTGCCAGCAGCTTAGGCGCGGGAGTAATGGATACGCAGTATTTT | CASSLGAGVMDTQYF
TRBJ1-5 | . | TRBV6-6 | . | TGTGCCAGCAGTGCCGGGCCCCAGCATTTT | CASSAGPQHF
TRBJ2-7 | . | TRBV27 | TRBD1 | TGTGCCAGCAGTTGGGGACAGTCCTACGAGCAGTACTTC | CASSWGQSYEQYF
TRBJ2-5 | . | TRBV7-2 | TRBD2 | TGTGCCAGCAGCGTTGGACGGGAGGCGTTGAGGACCCAGTACTTC | CASSVGREALRTQYF
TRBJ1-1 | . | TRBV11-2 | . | TGTGCCAGCAGCTTAGATCTCCGGGGGACGAACACTGAAGCTTTCTTT | CASSLDLRGTNTEAFF
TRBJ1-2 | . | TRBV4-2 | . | TGTGCCAGCAGCCAAGATGAGGTTCGGGACTACACCTTC | CASSQDEVRDYTF
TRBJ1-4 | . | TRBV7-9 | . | TGTGCCAGCAGTCCGGGGGTCTCTAATGAAAAACTGTTTTTT | CASSPGVSNEKLFF
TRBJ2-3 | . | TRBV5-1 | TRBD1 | TGCGCCAGCAGCCCTGGGACAGGAGATACGCAGTATTTT | CASSPGTGDTQYF
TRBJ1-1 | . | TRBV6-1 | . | TGTGCCAGCAGCCTTGACTCTCCTAACCGGGCTTTCTTT | CASSLDSPNRAFF
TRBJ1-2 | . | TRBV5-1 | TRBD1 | TGCGCCAGCAGTGAATCGACAGGGACCTATGGCTACACCTTC | CASSESTGTYGYTF
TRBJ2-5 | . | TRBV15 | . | TGTGCCACTGGCACTCGCCAAGAGACCCAGTACTTC | CATGTRQETQYF
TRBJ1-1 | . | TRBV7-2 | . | TGTGCCAGCAGCTTAGCTTCCCAACCGCTTGAAGCTTTCTTT | CASSLASQPLEAFF
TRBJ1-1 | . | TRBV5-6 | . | TGTGCCAGCAGCTTGGTAGGGTTGGTGAACACTGAAGCTTTCTTT | CASSLVGLVNTEAFF
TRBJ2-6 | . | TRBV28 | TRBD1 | TGTGCCAGCACCAAGACAGGGCCCTCTGGGGCCAACGTCCTGACTTTC | CASTKTGPSGANVLTF